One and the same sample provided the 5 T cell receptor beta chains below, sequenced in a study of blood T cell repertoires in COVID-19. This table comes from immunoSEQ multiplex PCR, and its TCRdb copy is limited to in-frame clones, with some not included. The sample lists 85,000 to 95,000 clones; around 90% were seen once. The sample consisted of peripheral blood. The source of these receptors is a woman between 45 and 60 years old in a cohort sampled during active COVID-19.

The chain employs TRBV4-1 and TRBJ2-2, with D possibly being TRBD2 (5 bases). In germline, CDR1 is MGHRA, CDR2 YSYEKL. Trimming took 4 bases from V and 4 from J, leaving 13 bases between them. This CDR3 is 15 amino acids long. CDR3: CASSPRVLRTGELFF. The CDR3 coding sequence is TGCGCCAGCAGCCCGAGGGTACTTCGCACCGGGGAGCTGTTTTTT.

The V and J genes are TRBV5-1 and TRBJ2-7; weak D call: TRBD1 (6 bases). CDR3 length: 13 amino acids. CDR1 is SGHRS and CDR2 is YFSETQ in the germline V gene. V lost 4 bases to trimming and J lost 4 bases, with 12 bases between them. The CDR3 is CASSPQGFYEQYF. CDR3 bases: TGCGCCAGCAGCCCACAGGGTTTTTACGAGCAGTACTTC.

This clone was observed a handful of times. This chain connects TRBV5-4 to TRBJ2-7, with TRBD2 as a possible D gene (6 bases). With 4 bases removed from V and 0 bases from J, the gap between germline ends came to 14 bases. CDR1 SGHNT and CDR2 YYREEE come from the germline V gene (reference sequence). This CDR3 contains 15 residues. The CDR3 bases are TGTGCCAGCAGCGATAAGACGGGGGACTCCTACGAGCAGTACTTC. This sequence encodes CASSDKTGDSYEQYF. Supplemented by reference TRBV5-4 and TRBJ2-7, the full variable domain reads ETGVTQSPTHLIKTRGQQVTLRCSSQSGHNTVSWYQQALGQGPQFIFQYYREEENGRGNFPPRFSGLQFPNYSSELNVNALELDDSALYLCASSDKTGDSYEQYFGPGTRLTVT.

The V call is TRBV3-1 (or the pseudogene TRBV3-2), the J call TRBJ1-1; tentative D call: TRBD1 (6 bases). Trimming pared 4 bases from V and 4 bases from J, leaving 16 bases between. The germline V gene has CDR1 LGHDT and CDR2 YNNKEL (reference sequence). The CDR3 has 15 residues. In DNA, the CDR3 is TGTGCCAGCAGCCCCCGGACGGGAGGGGGCACTGAAGCTTTCTTT. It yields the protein CASSPRTGGGTEAFF.

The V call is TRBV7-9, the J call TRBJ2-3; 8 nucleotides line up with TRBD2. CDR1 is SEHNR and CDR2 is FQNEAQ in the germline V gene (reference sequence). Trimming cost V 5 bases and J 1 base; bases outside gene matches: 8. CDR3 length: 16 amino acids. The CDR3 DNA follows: TGTGCCAGCAGCCTATGGAGCGGGAGCGGCACAGATACGCAGTATTTT. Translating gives CASSLWSGSGTDTQYF.